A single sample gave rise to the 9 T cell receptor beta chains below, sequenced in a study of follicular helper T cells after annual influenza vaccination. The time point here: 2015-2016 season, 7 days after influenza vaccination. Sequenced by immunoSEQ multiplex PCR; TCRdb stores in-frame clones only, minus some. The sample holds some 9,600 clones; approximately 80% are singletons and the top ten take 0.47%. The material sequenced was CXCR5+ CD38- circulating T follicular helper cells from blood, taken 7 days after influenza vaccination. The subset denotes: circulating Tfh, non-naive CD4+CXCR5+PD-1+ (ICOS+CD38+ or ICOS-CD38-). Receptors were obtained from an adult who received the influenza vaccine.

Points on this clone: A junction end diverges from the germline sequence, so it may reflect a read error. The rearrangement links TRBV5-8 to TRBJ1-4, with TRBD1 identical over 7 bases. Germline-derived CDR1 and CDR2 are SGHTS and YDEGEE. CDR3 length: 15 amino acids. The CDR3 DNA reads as TGTGCCAGCAGCTTGGAGGGGGCCGCTAAGGAAAAACTGTTTTTT. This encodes CASSLEGAAKEKLFF.

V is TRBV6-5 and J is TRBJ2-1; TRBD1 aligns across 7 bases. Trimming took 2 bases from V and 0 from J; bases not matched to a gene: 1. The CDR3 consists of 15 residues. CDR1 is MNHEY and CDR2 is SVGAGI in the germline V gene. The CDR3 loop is CASSYEGASYNEQFF. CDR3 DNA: TGTGCCAGCAGTTACGAGGGGGCCTCCTACAATGAGCAGTTCTTC.

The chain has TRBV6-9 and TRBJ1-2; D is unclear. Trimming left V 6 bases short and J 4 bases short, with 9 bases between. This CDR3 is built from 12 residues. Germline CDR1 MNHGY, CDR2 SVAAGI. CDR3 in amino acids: CASRYESYGYTF. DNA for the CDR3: TGTGCCAGCAGATACGAGAGCTATGGCTACACCTTC.

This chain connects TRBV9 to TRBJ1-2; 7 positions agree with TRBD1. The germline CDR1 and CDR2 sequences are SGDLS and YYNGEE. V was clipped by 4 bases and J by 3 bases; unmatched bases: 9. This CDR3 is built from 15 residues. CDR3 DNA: TGTGCCAGCAGCCCCCTAGGCGACAGGGACTATGGCTACACCTTC. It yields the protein CASSPLGDRDYGYTF.

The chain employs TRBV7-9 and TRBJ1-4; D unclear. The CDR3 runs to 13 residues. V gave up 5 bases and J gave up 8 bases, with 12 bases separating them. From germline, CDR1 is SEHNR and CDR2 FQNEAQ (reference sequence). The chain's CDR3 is CASSPPPGEKLFF. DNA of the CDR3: TGTGCCAGCAGCCCCCCGCCCGGGGAAAAACTGTTTTTT.

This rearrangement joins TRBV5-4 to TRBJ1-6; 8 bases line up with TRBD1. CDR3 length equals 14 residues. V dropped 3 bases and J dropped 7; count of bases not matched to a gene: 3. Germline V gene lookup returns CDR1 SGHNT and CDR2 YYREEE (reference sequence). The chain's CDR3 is CASSSGQGNSPLHF. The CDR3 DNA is TGTGCCAGCAGCTCTGGACAGGGAAATTCACCCCTCCACTTT.

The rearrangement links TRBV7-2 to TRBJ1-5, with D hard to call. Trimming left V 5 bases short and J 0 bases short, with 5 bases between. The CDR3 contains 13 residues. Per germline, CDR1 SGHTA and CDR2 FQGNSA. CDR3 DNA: TGTGCCAGCAGCCCGAATAGCAATCAGCCCCAGCATTTT. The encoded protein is CASSPNSNQPQHF.

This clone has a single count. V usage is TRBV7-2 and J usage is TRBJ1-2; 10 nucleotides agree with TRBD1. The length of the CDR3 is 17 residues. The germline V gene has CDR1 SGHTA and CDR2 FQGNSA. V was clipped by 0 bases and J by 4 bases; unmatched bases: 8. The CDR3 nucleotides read TGTGCCAGCAGCTTAGCCGGGACAGGGGAAGGGAGCTATGGCTACACCTTC. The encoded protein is CASSLAGTGEGSYGYTF.

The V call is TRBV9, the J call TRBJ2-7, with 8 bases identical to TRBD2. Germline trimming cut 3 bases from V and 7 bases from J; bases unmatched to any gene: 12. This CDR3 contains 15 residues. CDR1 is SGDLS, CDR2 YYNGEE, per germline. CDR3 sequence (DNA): TGTGCCAGCAGCGGAACAGCGGGGGCATGGGGAGAGCAGTACTTC. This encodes CASSGTAGAWGEQYF.